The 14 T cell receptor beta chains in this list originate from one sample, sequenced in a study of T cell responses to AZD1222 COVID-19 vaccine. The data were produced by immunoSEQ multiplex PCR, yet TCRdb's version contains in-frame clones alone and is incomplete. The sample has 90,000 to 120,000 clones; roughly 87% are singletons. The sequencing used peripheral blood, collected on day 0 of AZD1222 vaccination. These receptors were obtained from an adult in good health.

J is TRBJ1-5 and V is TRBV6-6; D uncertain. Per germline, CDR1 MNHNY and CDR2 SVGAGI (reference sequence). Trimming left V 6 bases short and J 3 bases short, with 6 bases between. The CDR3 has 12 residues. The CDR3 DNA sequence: TGTGCCAGCAGGGGTCCCAATCAGCCCCAGCATTTT. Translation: CASRGPNQPQHF.

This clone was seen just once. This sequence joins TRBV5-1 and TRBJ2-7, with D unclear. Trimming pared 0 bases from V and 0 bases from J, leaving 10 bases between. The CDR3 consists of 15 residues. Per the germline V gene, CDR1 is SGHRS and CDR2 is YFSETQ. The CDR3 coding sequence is TGCGCCAGCAGCTTGGGGCCAGGCAGCTCCTACGAGCAGTACTTC. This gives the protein CASSLGPGSSYEQYF. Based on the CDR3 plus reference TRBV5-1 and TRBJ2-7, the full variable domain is KAGVTQTPRYLIKTRGQQVTLSCSPISGHRSVSWYQQTPGQGLQFLFEYFSETQRNKGNFPGRFSGRQFSNSRSEMNVSTLELGDSALYLCASSLGPGSSYEQYFGPGTRLTVT.

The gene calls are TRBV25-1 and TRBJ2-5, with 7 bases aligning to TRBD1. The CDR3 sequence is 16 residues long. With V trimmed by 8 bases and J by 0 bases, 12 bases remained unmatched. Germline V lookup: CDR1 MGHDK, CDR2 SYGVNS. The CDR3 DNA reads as TGTGCCAGCGAATTCCCGGGACAGACGTACCAAGAGACCCAGTACTTC. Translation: CASEFPGQTYQETQYF.

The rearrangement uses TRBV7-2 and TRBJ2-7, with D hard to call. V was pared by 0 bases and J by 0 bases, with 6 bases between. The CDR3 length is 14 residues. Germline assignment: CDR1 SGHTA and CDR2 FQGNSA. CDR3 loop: CASSLALLSYEQYF. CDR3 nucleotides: TGTGCCAGCAGCTTAGCGCTACTCTCCTACGAGCAGTACTTC. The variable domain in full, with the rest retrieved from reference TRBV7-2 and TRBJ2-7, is GAGVSQSPSNKVTEKGKDVELRCDPISGHTALYWYRQSLGQGLEFLIYFQGNSAPDKSGLPSDRFSAERTGGSVSTLTIQRTQQEDSAVYLCASSLALLSYEQYFGPGTRLTVT.

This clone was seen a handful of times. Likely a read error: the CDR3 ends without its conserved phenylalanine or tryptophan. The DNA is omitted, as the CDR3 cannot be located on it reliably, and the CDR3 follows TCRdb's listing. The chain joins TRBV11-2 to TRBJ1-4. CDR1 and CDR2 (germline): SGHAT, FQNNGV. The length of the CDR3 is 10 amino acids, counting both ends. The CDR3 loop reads CASSLRPVLI.

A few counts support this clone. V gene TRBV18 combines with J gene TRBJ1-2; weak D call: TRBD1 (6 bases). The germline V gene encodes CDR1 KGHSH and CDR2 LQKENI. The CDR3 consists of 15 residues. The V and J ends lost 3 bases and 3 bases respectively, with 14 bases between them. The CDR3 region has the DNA TGTGCCAGCTCACCCGGGGGGGCCAACGACTATGGCTACACCTTC. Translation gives CASSPGGANDYGYTF.

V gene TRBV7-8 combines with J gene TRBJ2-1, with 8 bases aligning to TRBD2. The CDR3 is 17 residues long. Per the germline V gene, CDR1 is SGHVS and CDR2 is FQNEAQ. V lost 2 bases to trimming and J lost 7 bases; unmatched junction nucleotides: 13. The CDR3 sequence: CASSLNILSGGGNEQFF. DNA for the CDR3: TGTGCCAGCAGCTTAAATATCCTCAGCGGGGGAGGGAATGAGCAGTTCTTC.

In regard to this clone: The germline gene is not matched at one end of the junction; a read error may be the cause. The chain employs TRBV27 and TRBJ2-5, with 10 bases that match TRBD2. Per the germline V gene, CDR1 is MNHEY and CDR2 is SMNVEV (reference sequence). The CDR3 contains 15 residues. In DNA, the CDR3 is TGTGCCAGCAGCCTCCAGCGGGGGGGCCAAGGGACCCAGTACTTC. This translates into CASSLQRGGQGTQYF.

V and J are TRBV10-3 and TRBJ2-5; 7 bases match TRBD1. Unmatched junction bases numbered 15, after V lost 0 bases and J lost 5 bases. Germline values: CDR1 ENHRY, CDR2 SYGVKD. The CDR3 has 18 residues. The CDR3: CAISESTGTSALDETQYF. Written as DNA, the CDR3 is TGTGCCATCAGTGAGTCGACAGGGACCAGCGCCCTCGACGAGACCCAGTACTTC.

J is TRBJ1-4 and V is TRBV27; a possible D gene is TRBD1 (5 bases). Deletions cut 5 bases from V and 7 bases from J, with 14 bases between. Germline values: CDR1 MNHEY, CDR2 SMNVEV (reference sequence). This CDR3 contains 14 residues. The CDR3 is CASSPRGEAEKLFF. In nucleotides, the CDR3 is TGTGCCAGCAGTCCGCGGGGGGAGGCTGAAAAACTGTTTTTT.

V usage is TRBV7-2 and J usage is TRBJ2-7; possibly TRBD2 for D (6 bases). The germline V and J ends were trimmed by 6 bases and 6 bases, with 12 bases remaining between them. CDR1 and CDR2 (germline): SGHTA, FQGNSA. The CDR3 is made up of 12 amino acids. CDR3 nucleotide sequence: TGTGCCAGCAGGGGTCGAGCGGGCGAGCAGTACTTC. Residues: CASRGRAGEQYF.

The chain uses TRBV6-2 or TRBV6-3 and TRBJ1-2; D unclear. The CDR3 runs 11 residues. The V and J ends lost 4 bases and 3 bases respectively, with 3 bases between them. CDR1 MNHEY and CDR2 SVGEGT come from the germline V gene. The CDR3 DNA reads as TGTGCCAGCAGTTCGTACTATGGCTACACCTTC. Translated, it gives CASSSYYGYTF.

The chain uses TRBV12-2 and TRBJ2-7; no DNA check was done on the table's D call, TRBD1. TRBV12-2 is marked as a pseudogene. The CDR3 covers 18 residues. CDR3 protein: CASRLRRTGPGEKYEQYF. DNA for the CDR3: TGTGCAAGTCGCTTACGAAGGACAGGGCCAGGTGAGAAGTACGAGCAGTACTTC.

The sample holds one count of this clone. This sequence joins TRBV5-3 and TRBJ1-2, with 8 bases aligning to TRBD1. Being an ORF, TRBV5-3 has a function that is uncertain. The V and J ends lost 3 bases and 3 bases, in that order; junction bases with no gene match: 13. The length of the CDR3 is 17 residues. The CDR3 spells CARSSPPRGRYHYGYTF. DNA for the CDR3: TGTGCCAGAAGCTCTCCCCCCAGGGGGCGCTACCACTATGGCTACACCTTC.